Listed here are 5 T cell receptor beta chains from one sample, sequenced in a study of identical twins. TCRdb re-analysed the 5' RACE reads in MiXCR, keeping a single row per CDR3 protein. This table has 450,000 or so distinct CDR3 sequences, 20% to 25% appearing once. These data also featured in a second study, about T cells expressing NK-cell markers.

The specimen was CD4+ T cells sorted from blood. These receptors originate from a woman between 18 and 30 years old in good health.

The chain links TRBV7-3 to TRBJ2-3; a possible D gene is TRBD1 (6 bases). CDR1 is SGHTA, CDR2 FQGTGA, per germline. Trimming removed 5 bases from V and 6 bases from J, with 9 bases in between. The CDR3 spans 12 residues. CDR3 sequence reads: CASSATGDTQYF. DNA of the CDR3: TGTGCCAGCAGCGCAACAGGGGATACGCAGTATTTT.

This clonotype came up once. The V gene is TRBV2, the J gene TRBJ1-1; D remains ambiguous. Trimming removed 5 bases from V and 11 bases from J, with 12 bases in between. Germline lookup yields CDR1 SNHLY and CDR2 FYNNEI. The CDR3 has 11 residues. This chain's CDR3 is CASSSEERAFF. CDR3 coding DNA: TGTGCCAGCAGTTCCGAAGAACGTGCTTTCTTT.

In its sample, this clonotype was seen a few times. The CDR3 spells CASNLGQLGIHSPLHF. The DNA of the CDR3 is TGCGCCAGCAACTTAGGACAGCTCGGAATTCATTCACCCCTCCACTTT. The chain is built from TRBV5-1 and TRBJ1-6; TRBD1 is a possible D gene (6 bases). Trimming took 6 bases from V and 8 from J, leaving 21 bases between them. Germline loops: CDR1 SGHRS, CDR2 YFSETQ. The CDR3 has 16 amino acids.

This clonotype came up many times. A junction boundary mismatches the germline segment, possibly from a read error. This chain links TRBV5-1 with TRBJ2-7, with D possibly TRBD1 on 5 matching bases. CDR1 and CDR2 (germline): SGHRS, YFSETQ. The CDR3 loop spans 12 amino acids. CDR3 region: CASSLSGYEQYF. The DNA for the CDR3 is TGTGCCAGCAGTTTATCAGGGTACGAGCAGTACTTC.

This chain uses TRBV20-1 with TRBJ1-1, with no clear D. V was trimmed by 0 bases and J by 13 bases, leaving 15 bases between them. CDR1 is DFQATT and CDR2 is SNEGSKA in the germline V gene (reference sequence). This CDR3 is built from 12 residues. The CDR3 nucleotides read TGCAGTGCTAGAGATTACGTTTCGGGGAGTTTCTTT. Translating gives CSARDYVSGSFF.